What follows are 22 T cell receptor beta chains derived from one specimen sequenced in a study of graft-versus-host responses after intestinal transplantation. Clones were sequenced by immunoSEQ multiplex PCR, and TCRdb holds only the in-frame ones, with some missing. This sample has some 90,000 clones, with approximately 87% found just once. No antigen is known for these receptors. The sequencing here drew on unstimulated CD4+ T cells sorted from spleen or lymph node cells, taken before intestinal transplant. Receptors were obtained from a human donor who received an intestinal transplant.

The CDR3 sequence is CASGLGGNTEAFF. Written as DNA, the CDR3 is TGTGCTAGTGGTTTGGGAGGGAACACTGAAGCTTTCTTT. The chain joins TRBV12-5 to TRBJ1-1; unclear D gene. The germline V gene encodes CDR1 LGHNT and CDR2 FRNRAP. The CDR3 runs 13 residues. V lost 1 base, J lost 1 base, and 4 bases lay in between.

The gene calls are TRBV13 and TRBJ2-7; 8 positions agree with TRBD1. Germline V gene data show CDR1 as PRHDT and CDR2 as FYEKMQ (reference sequence). The length of the CDR3 is 11 residues. V was pared by 6 bases and J by 5 bases, with 0 bases of the junction left unmatched. CDR3 in amino acids: CASRQGDEQYF. For the CDR3, the DNA is TGTGCCAGCAGACAGGGGGACGAGCAGTACTTC.

This clone was counted between two and nine times. This chain links TRBV2 with TRBJ2-7; D not resolved. Germline V lookup: CDR1 SNHLY, CDR2 FYNNEI. V lost 7 bases and J lost 4, with 20 bases in between. The CDR3 is made up of 15 amino acids. For the CDR3, the DNA is TGTGCCAGCACGGTGTCCGGAGAAATTTGGTACGAGCAGTACTTC. Encoded protein: CASTVSGEIWYEQYF.

This clone was seen just once. This chain links TRBV10-3 with TRBJ2-7, with D tentatively TRBD1 (6 bases). The CDR3 sequence is 14 residues long. V was shortened by 5 bases and J by 0 bases, with 11 bases between the two germline ends. Germline values: CDR1 ENHRY, CDR2 SYGVKD. The CDR3 DNA sequence: TGTGCCATCAGTTCGGACAGACACTCCTACGAGCAGTACTTC. Amino acids: CAISSDRHSYEQYF.

The gene calls are TRBV23-1 and TRBJ1-4; D ambiguous. TRBV23-1 is reported as an ORF; its role is uncertain. Trimming pared 0 bases from V and 11 bases from J, leaving 10 bases between. The CDR3 has 13 residues. This CDR3 reads CASSQSEGGKLFF. The DNA of the CDR3 is TGCGCCAGCAGTCAATCGGAGGGAGGGAAACTGTTTTTT.

V and J are TRBV19 and TRBJ2-2; D might be TRBD1 (6 bases). Germline V CDR1 and CDR2: LNHDA, SQIVND (reference sequence). The CDR3 extends over 17 amino acids. The V gene lost 3 bases and the J gene lost 0 bases, with 14 bases spanning the gap. CDR3 loop: CASSIRGGHSNTGELFF. CDR3 coding DNA: TGTGCCAGTAGTATTAGAGGGGGACACTCGAACACCGGGGAGCTGTTTTTT.

The rearrangement joins TRBV19 to TRBJ2-5; 8 bases are a match to TRBD1. J lost 5 bases, V lost 6 bases, and 8 bases had no gene match. This CDR3 contains 14 residues. Germline V lookup: CDR1 LNHDA, CDR2 SQIVND (reference sequence). CDR3 sequence (DNA): TGTGCCAGTAGACTCAGGGGGCGCGGGGAGACCCAGTACTTC. Residues: CASRLRGRGETQYF.

The chain employs TRBV7-9 and TRBJ1-1; TRBD1 matches 9 bases. Germline V gene sequence: CDR1 SEHNR, CDR2 FQNEAQ (reference sequence). The CDR3 spans 15 residues. The ends lost 5 bases at V and 5 bases at J; junction bases unmatched: 9. CDR3: CASSPTPGQGTEAFF. The DNA of the CDR3 is TGTGCCAGCAGCCCCACCCCAGGACAGGGGACTGAAGCTTTCTTT.

The chain recombines TRBV9 with TRBJ1-3; D is unresolved. Germline V gives CDR1 SGDLS, CDR2 YYNGEE. CDR3 size: 14 residues. Trimming removed 4 bases from V and 0 bases from J, with 8 bases in between. The CDR3 nucleotides are TGTGCCAGCAGCCCACAAAGCTCTGGAAACACCATATATTTT. It translates to CASSPQSSGNTIYF.

V usage is TRBV9 and J usage is TRBJ1-3, with D tentatively TRBD1 (6 bases). In germline, CDR1 is SGDLS, CDR2 YYNGEE. The CDR3 is 15 amino acids. V lost 3 bases and J lost 4, with 14 bases in between. This chain's CDR3 is CASSATGNPGNTIYF. CDR3 coding DNA: TGTGCCAGCAGCGCTACAGGGAATCCGGGAAACACCATATATTTT. The complete variable domain, with remaining parts taken from reference TRBV9 and TRBJ1-3, reads DSGVTQTPKHLITATGQRVTLRCSPRSGDLSVYWYQQSLDQGLQFLIQYYNGEERAKGNILERFSAQQFPDLHSELNLSSLELGDSALYFCASSATGNPGNTIYFGEGSWLTVV.

This chain joins TRBV18 and TRBJ1-1, with 7 nucleotides matching TRBD1. V was pared by 5 bases and J by 10 bases, with 4 bases of the junction left unmatched. The CDR3 consists of 11 residues. The germline V gene encodes CDR1 KGHSH and CDR2 LQKENI. The CDR3, as DNA: TGTGCCAGCTCAACAGGGGTGAGAGCTTTCTTT. Translated, it gives CASSTGVRAFF.

This chain joins TRBV10-2 and TRBJ1-4, with 7 bases identical to TRBD1. J was trimmed by 4 bases and V by 10 bases; bases with no gene match: 6. Germline V CDR1 and CDR2: WSHSY, SAAADI. This CDR3 is built from 13 residues. In DNA form, the CDR3 reads TGCGCCAATGGGACAGCAAATAATGAAAAACTGTTTTTT. Its protein is CANGTANNEKLFF.

V and J are TRBV2 and TRBJ1-2; 10 positions match TRBD1. The ends lost 4 bases at V and 3 bases at J; junction bases unmatched: 2. In germline, CDR1 is SNHLY, CDR2 FYNNEI. The CDR3 consists of 14 residues. CDR3 sequence reads: CASSGQGADYGYTF. The CDR3 nucleotides are TGTGCCAGCAGTGGACAGGGGGCAGACTATGGCTACACCTTC.

V and J are TRBV4-2 and TRBJ2-1, with a weak D call TRBD1 (6 bases). V lost 0 bases and J lost 12, with 15 bases in between. CDR3 length equals 14 residues. In germline, CDR1 is LGHNA, CDR2 YNFKEQ. CDR3 coding DNA: TGTGCCAGCAGCCAAGAACAGGGTTTTGGGGTGCAGTTCTTC. Its translation is CASSQEQGFGVQFF.

The J gene is TRBJ1-2, the V gene TRBV6-5; weak D call: TRBD1 (5 bases). Germline assignment: CDR1 MNHEY and CDR2 SVGAGI. Trimming removed 11 bases from V and 7 bases from J, with 11 bases in between. This CDR3 is 10 amino acids long. The CDR3 here is CAVRVAGYTF. The CDR3, as DNA: TGTGCCGTCAGGGTGGCTGGCTACACCTTC.

The rearrangement uses TRBV6-5 and TRBJ1-2; TRBD1 might be the D (6 bases). Germline CDR1 MNHEY, CDR2 SVGAGI. Trimming took off 11 bases at V and 5 bases at J, with 24 bases between the two ends. The CDR3 sequence is 15 residues long. The CDR3 sequence: CAACPTQGKKYGYTF. As DNA, the CDR3 is TGTGCCGCGTGCCCCACACAGGGTAAAAAATATGGCTACACCTTC.

The J gene is TRBJ1-2, the V gene TRBV7-9, with D perhaps matching TRBD1 (5 bases). V was clipped by 5 bases and J by 0 bases, with 13 bases between them. The CDR3 consists of 15 residues. CDR1 and CDR2 from the germline V gene are SEHNR and FQNEAQ (reference sequence). CDR3 nucleotide sequence: TGTGCCAGCAGCATAATAAGGGGCCCTAACTATGGCTACACCTTC. Amino acids: CASSIIRGPNYGYTF.

The J gene is TRBJ1-2, the V gene TRBV9; TRBD1 matches at 7 bases. V lost 0 bases to trimming and J lost 2 bases; unmatched junction nucleotides: 10. The CDR3 is 17 amino acids. CDR1 is SGDLS and CDR2 is YYNGEE in the germline V gene. The CDR3 sequence is CASSVGGDSWENYGYTF. The DNA of the CDR3 is TGTGCCAGCAGCGTAGGGGGGGACAGTTGGGAAAACTATGGCTACACCTTC.

V and J are TRBV9 and TRBJ1-1; D may be TRBD1 (5 bases). The CDR3 is made up of 15 amino acids. Germline V gene data show CDR1 as SGDLS and CDR2 as YYNGEE. Trimming stripped 0 bases from V and 3 bases from J, with 12 bases between. This chain's CDR3 is CASSVEGVTDTEAFF. DNA for the CDR3: TGTGCCAGCAGCGTAGAAGGGGTAACCGACACTGAAGCTTTCTTT.

The chain joins TRBV10-3 to TRBJ1-4; D perhaps matches TRBD1 (6 bases). The CDR3 length is 15 residues. Germline V gene data show CDR1 as ENHRY and CDR2 as SYGVKD. The V gene lost 10 bases and the J gene lost 0 bases, with 15 bases spanning the gap. The CDR3 loop is CATSQGRPTNEKLFF. In DNA form, the CDR3 reads TGTGCCACCTCACAGGGACGGCCAACTAATGAAAAACTGTTTTTT.

The V gene is TRBV2, the J gene TRBJ2-5; 9 bases are shared with TRBD2. Germline values: CDR1 SNHLY, CDR2 FYNNEI. The junction had 5 bases not matched to a gene; V was cut back by 1 base and J by 5 bases. CDR3 length equals 15 residues. DNA of the CDR3: TGTGCCAGCAGTGAAGGTCTAGCGGGGTGGGAGACCCAGTACTTC. This encodes CASSEGLAGWETQYF.

The chain is built from TRBV5-1 and TRBJ1-1, with D possibly matching TRBD1 (5 bases). Germline V gives CDR1 SGHRS, CDR2 YFSETQ. The V end was cut by 1 base, the J end by 3 bases, with 10 bases between. The CDR3 length is 14 residues. The CDR3 DNA reads as TGCGCCAGCAGCTTGTTAGCGGGGGACACTGAAGCTTTCTTT. This encodes CASSLLAGDTEAFF. Full variable domain (rest looked up from reference TRBV5-1 and TRBJ1-1): KAGVTQTPRYLIKTRGQQVTLSCSPISGHRSVSWYQQTPGQGLQFLFEYFSETQRNKGNFPGRFSGRQFSNSRSEMNVSTLELGDSALYLCASSLLAGDTEAFFGQGTRLTVV.